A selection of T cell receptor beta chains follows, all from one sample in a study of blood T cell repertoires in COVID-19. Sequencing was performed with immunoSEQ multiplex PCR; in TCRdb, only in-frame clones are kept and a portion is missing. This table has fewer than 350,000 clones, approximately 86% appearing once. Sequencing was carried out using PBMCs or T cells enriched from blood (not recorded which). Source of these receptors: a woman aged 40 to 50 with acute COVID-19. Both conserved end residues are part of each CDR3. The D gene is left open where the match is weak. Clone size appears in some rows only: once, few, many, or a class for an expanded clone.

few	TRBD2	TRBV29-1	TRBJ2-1	TGCAGCGTTGACGGGTCTCGGCTAGCGGGGGTATACAATGAGCAGTTCTTC	CSVDGSRLAGVYNEQFF
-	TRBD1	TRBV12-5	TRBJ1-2	TGTGCTAGTGGTTTGGAGACAGGGAACTATGGCTACACCTTC	CASGLETGNYGYTF
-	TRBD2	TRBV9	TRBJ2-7	TGTGCCAGCAGCTCAGGGACTAGCGGCTACGAGCAGTACTTC	CASSSGTSGYEQYF
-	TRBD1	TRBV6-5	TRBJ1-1	TGTGCCAGCAAACAGGGGGCTCTAAACACTGAAGCTTTCTTT	CASKQGALNTEAFF
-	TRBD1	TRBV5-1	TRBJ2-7	TGCGCCAGCAGCCCCGTGGACAGGGCGTCCTACGAGCAGTACTTC	CASSPVDRASYEQYF
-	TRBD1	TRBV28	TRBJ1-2	TGTGCCAGCCTGGGACAGGGCCTTCCCCACAATGGCTACACCTTC	CASLGQGLPHNGYTF
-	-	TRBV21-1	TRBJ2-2	TGTGCCAGCAGCAAAAAAGGGGACACCGGGGAGCTGTTTTTT	CASSKKGDTGELFF
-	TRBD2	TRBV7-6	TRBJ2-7	TGTGCCAGCAGCTTAGGGACTAGCGGGTCACGACTCGGGCAGTACTTC	CASSLGTSGSRLGQYF
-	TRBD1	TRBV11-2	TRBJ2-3	TGTGCCAGCAGCCGGGGACAGGGGCGGTGGGACACAGATACGCAGTATTTT	CASSRGQGRWDTDTQYF
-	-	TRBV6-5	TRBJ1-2	TGTGCCAGCAGCAACGGAGGTGACAACTATGGCTACACCTTC	CASSNGGDNYGYTF
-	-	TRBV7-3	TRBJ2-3	TGTGCCAGCAGCTTAAATCAGCGAGATACGCAGTATTTT	CASSLNQRDTQYF
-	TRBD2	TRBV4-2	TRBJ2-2	TGTGCCAGCAGCCAACAATTCTCCGGGACTAGCGGGACCGGGGAGCTGTTTTTT	CASSQQFSGTSGTGELFF
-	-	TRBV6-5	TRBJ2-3	TGTGCCAGCAGGGGAGGGGGGGGCACAGATACGCAGTATTTT	CASRGGGGTDTQYF
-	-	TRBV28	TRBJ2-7	TGTGCCACTACGGGTGGACAGAGCTACGAGCAGTACTTC	CATTGGQSYEQYF
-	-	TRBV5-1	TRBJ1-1	TGCGCCAGCAGCTTGGTCGCGGACACTGAAGCTTTCTTT	CASSLVADTEAFF
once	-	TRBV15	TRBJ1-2	TGTGCCACCAGCAGAGATCCGGAGGGGGGCTACACCTTC	CATSRDPEGGYTF
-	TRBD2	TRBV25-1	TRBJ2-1	TGTGCCAGCAGTGATCGCCCGGGACTAGCGCAATCGAATGAGCAGTTCTTC	CASSDRPGLAQSNEQFF
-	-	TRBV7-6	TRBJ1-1	TGTGCCAGCAGCTCCTGGACAGAGCGGAACACTGAAGCTTTCTTT	CASSSWTERNTEAFF
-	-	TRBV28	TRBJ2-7	TGTGCCAGCAGTTCCATTGGGCAGATATACGAGCAGTACTTC	CASSSIGQIYEQYF
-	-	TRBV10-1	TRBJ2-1	TGCGCCAGCAGCCTACCCGGGGGACACAATGAGCAGTTCTTC	CASSLPGGHNEQFF
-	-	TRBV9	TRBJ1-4	TGTGCCAGCAGCGGCCAACAAGGGGGGGTGACTAATGAAAAACTGTTTTTT	CASSGQQGGVTNEKLFF
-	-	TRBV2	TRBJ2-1	TGTGCCAGCAGCATATGGGCCACGTGGACAGAAAAGCACAATGAGCAGTTCTTC	CASSIWATWTEKHNEQFF
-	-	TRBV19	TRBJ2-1	TGTGCCAGTACACTCCTAGGACAGCCCAATGAGCAGTTCTTC	CASTLLGQPNEQFF
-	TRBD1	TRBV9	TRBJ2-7	TGTGCCAGCAGCCAGACAGGGGACGGCTCCTACGAGCAGTACTTC	CASSQTGDGSYEQYF
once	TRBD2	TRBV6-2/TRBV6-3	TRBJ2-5	TGTGCCAGCAGTTACCAAGCGGGGGCTGGAGAGACCCAGTACTTC	CASSYQAGAGETQYF
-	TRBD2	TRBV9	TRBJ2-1	TGTGCCAGCAGCCCCGGGAGGCTGTCCTACAATGAGCAGTTCTTC	CASSPGRLSYNEQFF
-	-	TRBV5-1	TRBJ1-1	TGCGCCAGCACGCACAGCATAAACACTGAAGCTTTCTTT	CASTHSINTEAFF
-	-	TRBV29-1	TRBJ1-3	TGCAGCGTTGAAGGGCTGGGGGGTTCTGGAAACACCATATATTTT	CSVEGLGGSGNTIYF
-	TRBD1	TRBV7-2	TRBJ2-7	TGTGCCAGCAGCAGGGACAGGGGTTACTACGAGCAGTACTTC	CASSRDRGYYEQYF
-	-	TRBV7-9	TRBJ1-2	TGTGCCAGCAGCTTAGAGATAAGCAGGGTTTATGGCTACACCTTC	CASSLEISRVYGYTF
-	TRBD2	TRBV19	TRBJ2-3	TGTGCCAGTAGCGGGACTAGCGGGAGGCCCAGCACAGATACGCAGTATTTT	CASSGTSGRPSTDTQYF
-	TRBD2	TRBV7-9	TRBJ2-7	TGTGCCAGCAGCTTAAGCCTAGCGGGAGTTAACGAGCAGTACTTC	CASSLSLAGVNEQYF
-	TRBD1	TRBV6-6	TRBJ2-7	TGTGCCAGCAGACAGGGGGCATACGAGCAGTACTTC	CASRQGAYEQYF
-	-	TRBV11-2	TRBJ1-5	TGTGCCAGCAGCTTACGGCCTGGAAGAGGGCAGCCCCAGCATTTT	CASSLRPGRGQPQHF
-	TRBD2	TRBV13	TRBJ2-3	TGTGCCAGCAGCAAGCGGGGGCCGCGCACAGATACGCAGTATTTT	CASSKRGPRTDTQYF
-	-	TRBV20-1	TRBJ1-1	TGCAGCGGCGGGGGGGGGACTGAAGCTTTCTTT	CSGGGGTEAFF
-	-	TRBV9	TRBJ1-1	TGTGCCAGCAGCGTAGGGCAGTTCACTGAAGCTTTCTTT	CASSVGQFTEAFF
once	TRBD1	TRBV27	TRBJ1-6	TGTGCCAGCAGTCTAACAGGGGTTAATTCACCCCTCCACTTT	CASSLTGVNSPLHF
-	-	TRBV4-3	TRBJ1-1	TGCGCCAGCAGCCAAGATCTCGGGGGGGCGGCTTTCTTT	CASSQDLGGAAFF
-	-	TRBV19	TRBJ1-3	TGTGCCACCTCCGAATCGATCTTCGGGGGGTTTTCTGGAAACACCATATATTTT	CATSESIFGGFSGNTIYF
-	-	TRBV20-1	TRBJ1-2	TGCAGTGACATCGGCTACACCTTC	CSDIGYTF
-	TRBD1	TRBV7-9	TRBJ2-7	TGTGCCAGCAGCCCGACAGGGACGAGCTCCTACGAGCAGTACTTC	CASSPTGTSSYEQYF
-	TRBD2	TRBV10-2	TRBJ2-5	TGCGCCAGCGGGGGACTAGCGGGGGGACAGACCCAGTACTTC	CASGGLAGGQTQYF
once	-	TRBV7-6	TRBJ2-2	TGTGCCAGCAGCTTAGCAGGGGAACGAACCGGGGAGCTGTTTTTT	CASSLAGERTGELFF
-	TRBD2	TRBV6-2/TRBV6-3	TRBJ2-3	TGTGCCAGCAGTCGCGGGACTAGCGGGAGAGGGGGGGCCCCAGATACGCAGTATTTT	CASSRGTSGRGGAPDTQYF
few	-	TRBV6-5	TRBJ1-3	TGTGCCAGCAGTTACGACAGAGCCTCTGGAAACACCATATATTTT	CASSYDRASGNTIYF
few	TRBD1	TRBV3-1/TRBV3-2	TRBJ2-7	TGTGCCAGCAGCCGTACCGGGACAGGAACCTATCCCTACGAGCAGTACTTC	CASSRTGTGTYPYEQYF